This T cell receptor (beta chain) stems from a study of blood T cell repertoires in COVID-19. As for the study in general: Samples of COVID-19 (acute and convalescent) were obtained from the United States, Italy and Spain. Sample material is recorded as cDNA or gDNA derived from T cells, B-cell-depleted T cells, or PBMCs.

One Seattle source followed patients from active infection through their disease course. Trimming cost V 2 bases and J 8 bases; bases outside gene matches: 2. The CDR3 is made up of 15 amino acids. CDR1 is KGHDR, CDR2 SFDVKD, per germline. The repertoire was sequenced with immunoSEQ multiplex PCR; TCRdb's copy has only in-frame clones and lacks some. Of 400,000 to 450,000 clones in the sample, 85% to 90% were seen once. Sequencing was done on a sample of peripheral blood. The receptor was derived from a man aged 18 to 29 with COVID-19, enrolled during active disease. The rearrangement uses TRBV24-1 and TRBJ2-1, with 13 nucleotides matching TRBD2. The CDR3: CATSDSGLAGDEQFF. CDR3 bases: TGTGCCACCAGTGATTCCGGACTAGCGGGGGATGAGCAGTTCTTC.